This T cell receptor (beta chain) was obtained from a study of blood T cell repertoires in COVID-19. Study background: Material from acute and convalescent COVID-19 was sourced from the United States, Italy and Spain. T cells, B-cell-depleted T cells, or PBMCs supplied cDNA or gDNA.

As handled by the study authors: The authors estimated nucleated cell counts from reference gene primer amplification. The assay was immunoSEQ multiplex PCR, and TCRdb's table has in-frame clones only and misses some. V, J and clone size are those of that table, while D and trimming were read from the DNA. This sample has just under 350,000 clones, with around 82% found just once. J was trimmed by 7 bases and V by 6 bases; bases with no gene match: 8. The CDR3 consists of 15 residues. Looked up from germline, CDR1 is SGHRS and CDR2 is YFSETQ. The sequenced material came from peripheral blood. The rearrangement links TRBV5-1 to TRBJ2-1, with 12 bases lining up with TRBD2. The sequence was obtained from a man under 40 with active or convalescent COVID-19. In DNA form, the CDR3 reads TGCGCCAGCATACCCGGGACTAGCGGGCAAAATGAGCAGTTCTTC. Translation: CASIPGTSGQNEQFF.